This T cell receptor (beta chain) was sequenced in a study of siplizumab effects on memory and regulatory T cells. Repertoires were generated with immunoSEQ multiplex PCR, while TCRdb's copy carries only in-frame clones and drops some. The sample includes approximately 100,000 clones, more than 85% of them seen just once. V dropped 5 bases and J dropped 4 bases, with 12 bases sitting between them. The CDR3 consists of 13 residues. Germline V lookup: CDR1 LNHDA, CDR2 SQIVND (reference sequence). This sequence joins TRBV19 and TRBJ2-7, with D tentatively TRBD2 (5 bases). This receptor was obtained from a human donor in good health. Some clones in this sample may be carry-over from other donors' samples. The sequenced sample consisted of CD4+ T cells sorted from blood. The CDR3 reads CASSPRADYEQYF. As DNA, the CDR3 is TGTGCCAGTAGTCCCCGAGCGGATTACGAGCAGTACTTC.